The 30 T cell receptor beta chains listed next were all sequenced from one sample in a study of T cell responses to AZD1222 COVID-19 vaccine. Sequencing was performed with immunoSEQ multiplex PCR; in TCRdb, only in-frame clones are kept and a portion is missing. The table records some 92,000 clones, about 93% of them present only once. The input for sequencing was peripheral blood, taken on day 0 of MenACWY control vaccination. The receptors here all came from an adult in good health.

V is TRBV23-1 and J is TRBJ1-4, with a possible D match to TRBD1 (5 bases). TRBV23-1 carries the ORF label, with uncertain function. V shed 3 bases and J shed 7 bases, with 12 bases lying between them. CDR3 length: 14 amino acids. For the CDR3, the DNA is TGCGCCAGCAGTCAGGGACGACTGGGTGAAAAACTGTTTTTT. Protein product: CASSQGRLGEKLFF.

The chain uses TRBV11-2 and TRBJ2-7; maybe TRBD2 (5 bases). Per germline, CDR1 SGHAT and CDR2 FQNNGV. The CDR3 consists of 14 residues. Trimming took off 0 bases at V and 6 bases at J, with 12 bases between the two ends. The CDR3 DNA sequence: TGTGCCAGCAGCTTAGATCGCGGGTTAGGCGAGCAGTACTTC. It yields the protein CASSLDRGLGEQYF.

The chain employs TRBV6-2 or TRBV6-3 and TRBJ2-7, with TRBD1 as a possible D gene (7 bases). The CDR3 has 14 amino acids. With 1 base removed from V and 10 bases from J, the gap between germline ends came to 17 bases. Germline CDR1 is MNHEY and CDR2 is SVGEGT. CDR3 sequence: CASSYLGQRASQYF. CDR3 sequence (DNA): TGTGCCAGCAGTTACTTGGGACAGCGGGCCTCTCAGTACTTC.

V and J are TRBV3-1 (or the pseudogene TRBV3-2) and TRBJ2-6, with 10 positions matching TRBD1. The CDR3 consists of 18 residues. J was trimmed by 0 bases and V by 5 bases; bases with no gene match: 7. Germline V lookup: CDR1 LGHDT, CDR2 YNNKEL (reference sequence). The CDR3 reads CASSDLGQGTSGANVLTF. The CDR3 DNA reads TGTGCCAGCAGCGATCTGGGACAGGGGACCTCTGGGGCCAACGTCCTGACTTTC.

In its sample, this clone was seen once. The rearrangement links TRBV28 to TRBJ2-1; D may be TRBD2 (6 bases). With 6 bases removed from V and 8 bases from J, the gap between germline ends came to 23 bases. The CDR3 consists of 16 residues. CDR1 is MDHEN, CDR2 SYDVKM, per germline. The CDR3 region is CASSLPLGGPGDEQFF. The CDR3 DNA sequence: TGTGCCAGCAGCCTACCTCTCGGAGGGCCTGGGGATGAGCAGTTCTTC.

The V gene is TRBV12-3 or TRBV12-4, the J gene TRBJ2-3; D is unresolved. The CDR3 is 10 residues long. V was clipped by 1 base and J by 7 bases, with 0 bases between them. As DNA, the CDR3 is TGTGCCAGCAGTTTAGATACGCAGTATTTT. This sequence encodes CASSLDTQYF.

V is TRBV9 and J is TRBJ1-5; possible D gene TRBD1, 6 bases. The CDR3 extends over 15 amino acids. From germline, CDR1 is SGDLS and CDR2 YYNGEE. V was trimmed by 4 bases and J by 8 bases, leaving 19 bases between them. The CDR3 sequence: CASSRRGTETEPQHF. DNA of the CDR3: TGTGCCAGCAGCAGAAGGGGGACGGAGACGGAGCCCCAGCATTTT.

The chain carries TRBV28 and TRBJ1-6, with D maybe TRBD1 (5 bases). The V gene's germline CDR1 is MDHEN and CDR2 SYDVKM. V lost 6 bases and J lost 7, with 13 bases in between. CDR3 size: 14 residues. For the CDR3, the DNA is TGTGCCAGCAGCGACCATTACAGGAATTCACCCCTCCACTTT. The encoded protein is CASSDHYRNSPLHF.

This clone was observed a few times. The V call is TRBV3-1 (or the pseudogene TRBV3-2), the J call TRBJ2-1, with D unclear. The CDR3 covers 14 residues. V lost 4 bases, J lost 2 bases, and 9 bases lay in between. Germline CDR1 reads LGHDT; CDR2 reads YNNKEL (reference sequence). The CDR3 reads CASSRDRPYNEQFF. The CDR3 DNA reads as TGTGCCAGCAGCCGAGATCGACCCTACAATGAGCAGTTCTTC.

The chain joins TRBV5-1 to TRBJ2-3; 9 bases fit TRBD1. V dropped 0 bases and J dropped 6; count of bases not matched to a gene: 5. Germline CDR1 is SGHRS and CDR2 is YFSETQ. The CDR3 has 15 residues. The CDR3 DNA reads TGCGCCAGCAGCTTGGCGGGACAGGGCCCTGATACGCAGTATTTT. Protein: CASSLAGQGPDTQYF.

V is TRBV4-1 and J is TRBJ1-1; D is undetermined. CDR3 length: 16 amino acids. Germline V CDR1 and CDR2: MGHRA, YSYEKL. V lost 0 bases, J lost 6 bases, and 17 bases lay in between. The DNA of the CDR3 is TGCGCCAGCAGCCAAGAGGGGTACGACGGGAGACCTGAAGCTTTCTTT. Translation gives CASSQEGYDGRPEAFF.

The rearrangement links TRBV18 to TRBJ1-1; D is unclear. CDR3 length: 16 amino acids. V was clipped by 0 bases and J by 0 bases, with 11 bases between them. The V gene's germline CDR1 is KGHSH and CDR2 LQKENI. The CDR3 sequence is CASSPPNGFVNTEAFF. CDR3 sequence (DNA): TGTGCCAGCTCACCACCGAACGGTTTTGTGAACACTGAAGCTTTCTTT.

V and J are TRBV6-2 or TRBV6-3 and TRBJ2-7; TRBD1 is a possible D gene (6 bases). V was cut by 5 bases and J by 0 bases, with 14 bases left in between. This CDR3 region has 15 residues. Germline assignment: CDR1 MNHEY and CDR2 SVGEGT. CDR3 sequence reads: CASSNNTGSSYEQYF. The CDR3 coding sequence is TGTGCCAGCAGTAATAATACAGGGAGCTCCTACGAGCAGTACTTC.

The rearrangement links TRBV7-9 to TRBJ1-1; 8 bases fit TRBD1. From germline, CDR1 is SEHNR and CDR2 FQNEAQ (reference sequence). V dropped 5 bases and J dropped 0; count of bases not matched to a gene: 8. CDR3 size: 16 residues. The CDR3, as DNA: TGTGCCAGCAGCGACCCAGGGGGCCGGATGAACACTGAAGCTTTCTTT. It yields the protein CASSDPGGRMNTEAFF.

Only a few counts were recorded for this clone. The CDR3 region has the DNA TGTGCCAGCAGCACCCTGGGGGGTAACTATGGCTACACCTTC. Its translation is CASSTLGGNYGYTF. The chain has TRBV6-5 and TRBJ1-2, with a possible D match to TRBD1 (5 bases). The germline V and J ends were trimmed by 6 bases and 1 base, with 12 bases remaining between them. This CDR3 is 14 amino acids long. Germline V lookup: CDR1 MNHEY, CDR2 SVGAGI.

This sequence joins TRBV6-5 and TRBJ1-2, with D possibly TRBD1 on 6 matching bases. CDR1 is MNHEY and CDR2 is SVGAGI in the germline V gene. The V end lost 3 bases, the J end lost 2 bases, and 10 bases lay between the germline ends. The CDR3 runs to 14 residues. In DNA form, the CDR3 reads TGTGCCAGCAGTTATTGGCAGGGGAACTATGGCTACACCTTC. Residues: CASSYWQGNYGYTF.

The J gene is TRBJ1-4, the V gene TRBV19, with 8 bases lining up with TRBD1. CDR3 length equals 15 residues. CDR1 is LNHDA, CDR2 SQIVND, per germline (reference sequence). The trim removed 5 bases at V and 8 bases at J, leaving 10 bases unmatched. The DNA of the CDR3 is TGTGCCAGTAGTCAGGACAGGGATAGAAGAGAAAAACTGTTTTTT. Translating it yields CASSQDRDRREKLFF.

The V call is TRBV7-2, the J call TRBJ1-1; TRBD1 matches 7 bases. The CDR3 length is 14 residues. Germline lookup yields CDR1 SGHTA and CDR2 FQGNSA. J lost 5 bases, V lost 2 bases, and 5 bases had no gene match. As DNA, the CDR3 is TGTGCCAGCAGCTTACCAGGGGGGCGGACTGAAGCTTTCTTT. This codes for CASSLPGGRTEAFF.

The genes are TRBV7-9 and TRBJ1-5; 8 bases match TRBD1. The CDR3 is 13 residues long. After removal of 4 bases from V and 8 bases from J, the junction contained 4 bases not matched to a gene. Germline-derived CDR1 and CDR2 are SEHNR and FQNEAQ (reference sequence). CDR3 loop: CASSSTGEKPQHF. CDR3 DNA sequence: TGTGCCAGCAGCTCGACAGGGGAGAAGCCCCAGCATTTT.

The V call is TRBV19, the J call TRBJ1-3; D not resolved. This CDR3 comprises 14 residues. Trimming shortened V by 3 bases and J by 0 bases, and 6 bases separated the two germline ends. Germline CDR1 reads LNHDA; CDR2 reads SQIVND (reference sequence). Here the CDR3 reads CASSMENSGNTIYF. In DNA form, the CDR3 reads TGTGCCAGTAGTATGGAAAACTCTGGAAACACCATATATTTT.

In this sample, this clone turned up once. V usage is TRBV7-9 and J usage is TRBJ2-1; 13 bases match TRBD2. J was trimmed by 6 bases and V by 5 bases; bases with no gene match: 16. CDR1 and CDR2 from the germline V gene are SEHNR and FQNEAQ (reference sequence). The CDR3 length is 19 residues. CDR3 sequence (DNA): TGTGCCAGCAGCCAGGGACTAGCGGGGTACCCAAGCGGCACCAATGAGCAGTTCTTC. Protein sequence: CASSQGLAGYPSGTNEQFF.

Here the CDR3 DNA reads TGTGCCAGCAGCGCCACCCCCGCAGGGATCGCTGAAGCTTTCTTT. This codes for CASSATPAGIAEAFF. The chain recombines TRBV9 with TRBJ1-1, with D possibly TRBD1 on 5 matching bases. Germline lookup yields CDR1 SGDLS and CDR2 YYNGEE. Trimming pared 3 bases from V and 6 bases from J, leaving 18 bases between. CDR3 length equals 15 residues.

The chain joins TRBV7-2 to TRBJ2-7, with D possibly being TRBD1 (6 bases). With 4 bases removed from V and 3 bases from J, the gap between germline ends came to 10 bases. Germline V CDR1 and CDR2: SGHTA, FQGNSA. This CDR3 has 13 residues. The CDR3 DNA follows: TGTGCCAGCAGCTCAGGGACATACTACGAGCAGTACTTC. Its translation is CASSSGTYYEQYF.

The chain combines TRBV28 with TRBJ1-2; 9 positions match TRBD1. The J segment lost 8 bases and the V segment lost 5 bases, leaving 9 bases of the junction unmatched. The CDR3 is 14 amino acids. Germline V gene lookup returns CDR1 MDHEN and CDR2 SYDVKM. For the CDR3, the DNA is TGTGCCAGCAGTGAGGGACAGGGAGTGGGAGGCTACACCTTC. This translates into CASSEGQGVGGYTF.

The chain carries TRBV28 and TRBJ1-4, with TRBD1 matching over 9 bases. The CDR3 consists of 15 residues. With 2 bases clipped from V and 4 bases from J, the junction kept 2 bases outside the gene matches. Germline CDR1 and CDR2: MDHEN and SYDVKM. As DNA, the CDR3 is TGTGCCAGCAGTTTAACGGGACAGGGTAATGAAAAACTGTTTTTT. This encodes CASSLTGQGNEKLFF.

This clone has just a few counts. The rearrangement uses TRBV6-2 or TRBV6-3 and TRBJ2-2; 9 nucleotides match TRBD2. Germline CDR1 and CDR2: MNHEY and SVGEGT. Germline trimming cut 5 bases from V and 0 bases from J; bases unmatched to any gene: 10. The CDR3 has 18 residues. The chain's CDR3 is CASSLTFSGGANTGELFF. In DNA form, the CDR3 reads TGTGCCAGCAGTCTTACATTTAGCGGGGGAGCGAACACCGGGGAGCTGTTTTTT.

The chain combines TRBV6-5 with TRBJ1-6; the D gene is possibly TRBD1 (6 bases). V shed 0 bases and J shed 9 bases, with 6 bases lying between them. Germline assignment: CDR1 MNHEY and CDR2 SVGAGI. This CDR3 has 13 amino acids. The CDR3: CASSYSGASPLHF. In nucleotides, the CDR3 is TGTGCCAGCAGTTACTCGGGGGCTTCACCCCTCCACTTT.

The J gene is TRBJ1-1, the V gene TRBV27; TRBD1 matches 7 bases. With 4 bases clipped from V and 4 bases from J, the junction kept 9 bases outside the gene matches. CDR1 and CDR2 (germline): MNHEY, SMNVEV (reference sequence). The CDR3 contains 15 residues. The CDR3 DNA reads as TGTGCCAGCAGTTCGAAACAGGGGTGGGGCACTGAAGCTTTCTTT. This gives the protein CASSSKQGWGTEAFF.

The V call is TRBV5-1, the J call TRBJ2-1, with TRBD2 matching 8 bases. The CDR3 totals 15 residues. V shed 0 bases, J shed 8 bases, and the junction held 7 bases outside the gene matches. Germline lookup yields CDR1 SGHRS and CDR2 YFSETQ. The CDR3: CASSLVGRALDEQFF. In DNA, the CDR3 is TGCGCCAGCAGCTTGGTCGGGAGGGCCTTGGATGAGCAGTTCTTC.

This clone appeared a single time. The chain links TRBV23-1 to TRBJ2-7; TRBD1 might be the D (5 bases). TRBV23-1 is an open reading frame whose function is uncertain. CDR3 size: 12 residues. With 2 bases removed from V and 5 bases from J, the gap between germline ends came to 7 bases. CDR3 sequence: CASSQGRDEQYF. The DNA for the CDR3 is TGCGCCAGCAGTCAAGGCAGGGACGAGCAGTACTTC.